What follows are 10 T cell receptor beta chains derived from one specimen sequenced in a study of cytomegalovirus exposure and HLA in healthy donors. 60 Vbeta and 13 Jbeta primers were used in PCR. Produced via immunoSEQ multiplex PCR; TCRdb's table is partial and in-frame only. Found here are some 150,000 clones, over 70% of them singletons; the top ten hold less than 3.5%. The sample was PBMCs. The receptors come from a male donor in good health and CMV-seronegative.

The chain carries TRBV11-3 and TRBJ2-1; the D gene is possibly TRBD1 (5 bases). Germline lookup yields CDR1 SGHNT and CDR2 YENEEA. The CDR3 covers 15 residues. V dropped 1 base and J dropped 4 bases, with 11 bases sitting between them. DNA of the CDR3: TGTGCCAGCAGCTTAGGCAGGGTGGGATACAATGAGCAGTTCTTC. Translation gives CASSLGRVGYNEQFF. The variable domain in full, with the rest retrieved from reference TRBV11-3 and TRBJ2-1, is EAGVVQSPRYKIIEKKQPVAFWCNPISGHNTLYWYLQNLGQGPELLIRYENEEAVDDSQLPKDRFSAERLKGVDSTLKIQPAELGDSAVYLCASSLGRVGYNEQFFGPGTRLTVL.

The chain combines TRBV5-6 with TRBJ2-7, with 8 positions matching TRBD1. Germline V lookup: CDR1 SGHDT, CDR2 YYEEEE. The CDR3 is 16 residues long. With V trimmed by 4 bases and J by 6 bases, 15 bases remained unmatched. CDR3: CASSPTRQGSIGEQYF. CDR3 DNA: TGTGCCAGCAGCCCTACCCGACAGGGGAGTATCGGCGAGCAGTACTTC.

CDR3 residues: CASSLQGLHGYTF. In DNA form, the CDR3 reads TGTGCCAGCAGTCTACAGGGGCTACATGGCTACACCTTC. The V gene is TRBV6-5, the J gene TRBJ1-2, with 7 nucleotides matching TRBD1. Germline V gene sequence: CDR1 MNHEY, CDR2 SVGAGI. The CDR3 extends over 13 amino acids. The V and J ends lost 5 bases and 6 bases, in that order; junction bases with no gene match: 6.

The table lists this clone with many counts. The rearrangement uses TRBV6-1 and TRBJ2-2, with 11 bases identical to TRBD2. Germline CDR1 is MNHNS and CDR2 is SASEGT. Unmatched junction bases numbered 2, after V lost 5 bases and J lost 3 bases. The CDR3 spans 15 residues. The CDR3 coding sequence is TGTGCCAGCAGTCTACTAGCGGGGGACACCGGGGAGCTGTTTTTT. It codes for CASSLLAGDTGELFF.

The chain recombines TRBV11-1 with TRBJ1-2, with TRBD1 identical over 12 bases. The CDR3 runs 14 residues. V gave up 5 bases and J gave up 7 bases; unmatched junction bases: 5. The germline CDR1 and CDR2 sequences are SGHAT and FQDESV (reference sequence). CDR3 coding DNA: TGTGCCAGCAGCGCCGGGACAGGGGGCTCTGGCTACACCTTC. Residues: CASSAGTGGSGYTF.

This clone has only one observation. The chain employs TRBV2 and TRBJ1-2; D gene ambiguous. The V gene lost 8 bases and the J gene lost 3 bases, with 7 bases spanning the gap. The CDR3 spans 11 residues. CDR1 SNHLY and CDR2 FYNNEI come from the germline V gene. CDR3 sequence (DNA): TGTGCCAGCGTAAGAGACTATGGCTACACCTTC. Protein: CASVRDYGYTF. The full variable domain, rest sourced from reference TRBV2 and TRBJ1-2, is EPEVTQTPSHQVTQMGQEVILRCVPISNHLYFYWYRQILGQKVEFLVSFYNNEISEKSEIFDDQFSVERPDGSNFTLKIRSTKLEDSAMYFCASVRDYGYTFGSGTRLTVV.

The chain uses TRBV7-3 and TRBJ2-5; D is possibly TRBD2 (5 bases). Trimming removed 4 bases from V and 5 bases from J, with 23 bases in between. CDR3 length: 17 amino acids. Germline CDR1 SGHTA, CDR2 FQGTGA. The CDR3 sequence is CASSSDPPGGLRETQYF. The CDR3 DNA reads TGTGCCAGCAGCTCGGACCCCCCCGGTGGACTTCGGGAGACCCAGTACTTC.

This sequence joins TRBV7-6 and TRBJ2-3; tentatively, D is TRBD2 (6 bases). Germline values: CDR1 SGHVS, CDR2 FNYEAQ. The CDR3 covers 15 residues. Trimming took 1 base from V and 6 from J, leaving 14 bases between them. CDR3 DNA: TGTGCCAGCAGCTTAGATACTAGCCGGAGCGATACGCAGTATTTT. This translates into CASSLDTSRSDTQYF.

V usage is TRBV10-3 and J usage is TRBJ2-1; 7 bases agree with TRBD2. This CDR3 spans 11 amino acids. CDR1 is ENHRY and CDR2 is SYGVKD in the germline V gene. Unmatched junction bases numbered 1, after V lost 7 bases and J lost 7 bases. The DNA of the CDR3 is TGTGCCATCATGGGGGGGAATGAGCAGTTCTTC. Translation gives CAIMGGNEQFF.

The V gene is TRBV5-1, the J gene TRBJ1-1; 7 bases line up with TRBD1. Germline values: CDR1 SGHRS, CDR2 YFSETQ. The length of the CDR3 is 16 residues. Germline trimming cut 0 bases from V and 0 bases from J; bases unmatched to any gene: 5. CDR3 protein: CASSLAGTALNTEAFF. The CDR3, as DNA: TGCGCCAGCAGCTTGGCAGGGACAGCCTTGAACACTGAAGCTTTCTTT.